The T cell receptor beta chain under discussion was sequenced for a study of a mutant IDH1 vaccine in newly diagnosed glioma. Study context: Patients were started on vaccination 4-6 weeks after radiotherapy alone, or with temozolomide cycles.

Trimming removed 4 bases from V and 6 bases from J; junction bases left unmatched: 9. The CDR3 totals 15 residues. Germline CDR1 and CDR2: SGHDN and FVKESK. This clone occurred once. What it recognizes is unknown. Noted time point: week 47, end of study. Alongside topical imiquimod, each dose of vaccine comprised 300 ug of mutant IDH1 20-mer peptide. The study gave patients eight vaccinations in weeks 1, 3, 5, 7, 11, 15, 19, 23. The assay was immunoSEQ multiplex PCR, and TCRdb's table has in-frame clones only and misses some. Here the sample spans about 50,000 clones, 70% to 85% being singletons. This chain uses TRBV14 with TRBJ1-5, with TRBD1 matching 7 bases. This receptor was identified in a man aged 45-65 years with glioma. The sequenced sample was PBMCs, obtained from a glioma patient whose treatment included an IDH1 peptide vaccine. The CDR3 DNA is TGTGCCAGCAGCCCATTACAGGGGTTAGGTCAGCCCCAGCATTTT. It specifies CASSPLQGLGQPQHF.